The 16 T cell receptor beta chains presented below share a single source sample, sequenced in a study of T cells in Graves' hyperthyroidism and ophthalmopathy. Amplified TCR beta CDR3 regions came from RNA transcripts. An initial round of RT-PCR targeting the TCR CDR3 relied on the HTBI primer set. From the multiplex PCR reads, TCRdb called clonotypes with MiXCR, one entry per CDR3 protein. The sample yields over 500,000 distinct CDR3 sequences, roughly a sixth seen once. The sequencing input was blood. The source of these receptors is a woman between 25 and 40 years old with Graves' ophthalmopathy.

This clonotype was seen ten or more times. The CDR3 here is CASSSSGTGVQGSQPQHF. CDR3 nucleotides: TGTGCCAGCAGTTCCTCCGGGACAGGGGTTCAAGGGAGTCAGCCCCAGCATTTT. The chain uses TRBV28 and TRBJ1-5; TRBD1 aligns across 10 bases. The CDR3 spans 18 residues. Germline V gene data show CDR1 as MDHEN and CDR2 as SYDVKM. V was pared by 4 bases and J by 6 bases, with 15 bases of the junction left unmatched.

This clonotype has ten or more counts. CDR3 protein: CASSLAGGPGNEQFF. Written as DNA, the CDR3 is TGTGCCAGCAGCTTGGCGGGAGGGCCGGGCAATGAGCAGTTCTTC. This chain links TRBV5-8 with TRBJ2-1; 8 bases map to TRBD2. Germline values: CDR1 SGHTS, CDR2 YDEGEE. V was pared by 0 bases and J by 6 bases, with 5 bases of the junction left unmatched. The CDR3 contains 15 residues. Full variable domain (remainder filled in from reference TRBV5-8 and TRBJ2-1): EAGVTQSPTHLIKTRGQQATLRCSPISGHTSVYWYQQALGLGLQFLLWYDEGEERNRGNFPPRFSGRQFPNYSSELNVNALELEDSALYLCASSLAGGPGNEQFFGPGTRLTVL.

This clonotype was counted between two and nine times. The V gene is TRBV9, the J gene TRBJ2-1; D is uncertain. This CDR3 spans 16 amino acids. Between the trimmed V and J ends, which lost 4 bases and 8 bases, there was a span of 22 bases. Germline CDR1 is SGDLS and CDR2 is YYNGEE. In DNA, the CDR3 is TGTGCCAGCAGCCGCCTTGGAAACCCTTCTGGGGATGAGCAGTTCTTC. This encodes CASSRLGNPSGDEQFF.

The chain links TRBV29-1 to TRBJ1-2; TRBD1 might be the D (6 bases). V lost 7 bases, J lost 0 bases, and 12 bases lay in between. CDR3 size: 13 residues. Per germline, CDR1 SQVTM and CDR2 ANQGSEA. The DNA for the CDR3 is TGCAGCGGTTCTAGACAGGCTAACTATGGCTACACCTTC. It codes for CSGSRQANYGYTF. Complete variable domain (other parts from reference TRBV29-1 and TRBJ1-2): SAVISQKPSRDICQRGTSLTIQCQVDSQVTMMFWYRQQPGQSLTLIATANQGSEATYESGFVIDKFPISRPNLTFSTLTVSNMSPEDSSIYLCSGSRQANYGYTFGSGTRLTVV.

Comment on this clonotype: This may be a read error: a much more frequent sequence differs by one nucleotide. The chain couples TRBV18 to TRBJ1-1; no definite D call. This CDR3 is built from 14 residues. CDR1 and CDR2 (germline): KGHSH, LQKENI. The DNA for the CDR3 is TGTACCAGCTCACTCGACCTACGGGACACTGAAGCTTTCTTT. Protein sequence: CTSSLDLRDTEAFF. Together with reference TRBV18 and TRBJ1-1, the CDR3 gives the full variable domain: NAGVMQNPRHLVRRRGQEARLRCSPMKGHSHVYWYRQLPEEGLKFMVYLQKENIIDESGMPKERFSAEFPKEGPSILRIQQVVRGDSAAYFCTSSLDLRDTEAFFGQGTRLTVV.

In its sample, this clonotype was seen a few times. The chain uses TRBV6-2 or TRBV6-3 and TRBJ2-7; perhaps TRBD2 as D (6 bases). CDR1 is MNHEY and CDR2 is SVGEGT in the germline V gene. The CDR3 has 15 residues. V shed 7 bases and J shed 0 bases, with 16 bases lying between them. The CDR3 reads CASTNGGVSSYEQYF. Here the CDR3 DNA reads TGTGCCAGCACCAACGGGGGTGTCAGCTCCTACGAGCAGTACTTC.

The J gene is TRBJ2-1, the V gene TRBV7-3; D remains ambiguous. Germline V CDR1 and CDR2: SGHTA, FQGTGA. V dropped 2 bases and J dropped 3 bases, with 5 bases sitting between them. The CDR3 spans 13 residues. The DNA of the CDR3 is TGTGCCAGCAGCTTACGAATCTACAATGAGCAGTTCTTC. This sequence encodes CASSLRIYNEQFF.

In this sample, this clonotype turned up many times. This chain connects TRBV20-1 to TRBJ2-3; D possibly corresponds to TRBD2 (5 bases). Germline values: CDR1 DFQATT, CDR2 SNEGSKA (reference sequence). This CDR3 is built from 15 residues. Between the trimmed V and J ends, which lost 5 bases and 1 base, there was a span of 16 bases. The CDR3 DNA reads TGCAGTGCTTCAGGTCGGCGGGCTGGCACAGATACGCAGTATTTT. Protein: CSASGRRAGTDTQYF.

There are many counts of this clonotype. The V gene is TRBV20-1, the J gene TRBJ2-7; 9 bases are shared with TRBD2. The CDR3 is made up of 12 amino acids. V gave up 5 bases and J gave up 6 bases; unmatched junction bases: 5. CDR1 DFQATT and CDR2 SNEGSKA come from the germline V gene (reference sequence). The chain's CDR3 is CSAPGLASEQYF. CDR3 nucleotides: TGCAGTGCTCCCGGACTAGCGAGCGAGCAGTACTTC.

In its sample, this clonotype was seen many times. The chain combines TRBV3-1 with TRBJ1-2; D uncertain. With 2 bases removed from V and 2 bases from J, the gap between germline ends came to 6 bases. The CDR3 length is 13 residues. The germline V gene encodes CDR1 LGHDT and CDR2 YNNKEL (reference sequence). Written as DNA, the CDR3 is TGTGCCAGCAGCCAACGACGGAACTATGGCTACACCTTC. It translates to CASSQRRNYGYTF.

This chain uses TRBV4-1 with TRBJ1-5; 7 nucleotides agree with TRBD1. The trim removed 1 base at V and 4 bases at J, leaving 10 bases unmatched. This CDR3 region has 17 residues. Germline V lookup: CDR1 MGHRA, CDR2 YSYEKL. CDR3 DNA sequence: TGCGCCAGCAGCCAAGCCCCTCACCGGGACAGTAATCAGCCCCAGCATTTT. This encodes CASSQAPHRDSNQPQHF.

The chain has TRBV29-1 and TRBJ2-2; D not resolved. Trimming stripped 1 base from V and 0 bases from J, with 9 bases between. Germline V gene sequence: CDR1 SQVTM, CDR2 ANQGSEA. The CDR3 is 15 amino acids. CDR3 bases: TGCAGCGTTGAAGTCCAGGCATCGAACACCGGGGAGCTGTTTTTT. Amino acid sequence: CSVEVQASNTGELFF.

The rearrangement links TRBV28 to TRBJ1-1, with D perhaps matching TRBD1 (6 bases). V gave up 2 bases and J gave up 1 base, with 14 bases separating them. The germline CDR1 and CDR2 sequences are MDHEN and SYDVKM. There are 16 residues in the CDR3. The CDR3, as DNA: TGTGCCAGCAGTTTACTCCAGGGGCTCGGGAACACTGAAGCTTTCTTT. It is translated as CASSLLQGLGNTEAFF.

V gene TRBV28 combines with J gene TRBJ1-2; D is undetermined. This CDR3 has 13 amino acids. Germline V gene lookup returns CDR1 MDHEN and CDR2 SYDVKM. Trimming left V 5 bases short and J 8 bases short, with 15 bases between. The CDR3 coding sequence is TGTGCCAGCAGTGCTGCTGACGACGTGGGCTACACCTTC. It is translated as CASSAADDVGYTF.

This clonotype was counted many times. The V call is TRBV28, the J call TRBJ2-2; 12 bases match TRBD1. The CDR3 length is 19 residues. Germline V gives CDR1 MDHEN, CDR2 SYDVKM. Losses at the gene ends were 3 bases for V and 3 bases for J; bases not matched to a gene: 11. The CDR3 protein is CASSFFGTGGVGDTGELFF. The CDR3 region has the DNA TGTGCCAGCAGTTTTTTTGGGACAGGGGGCGTAGGGGACACCGGGGAGCTGTTTTTT.

This clonotype turned up a few times. This chain joins TRBV13 and TRBJ2-7; 11 bases match TRBD2. V shed 5 bases and J 6 bases; nucleotides not matched to a gene: 12. CDR3 size: 16 residues. The germline CDR1 and CDR2 sequences are PRHDT and FYEKMQ (reference sequence). CDR3 sequence: CASSPKTSGSRCEQYF. Written as DNA, the CDR3 is TGTGCCAGCAGCCCCAAAACTAGCGGGAGCCGATGCGAGCAGTACTTC.